This T cell receptor (beta chain) was observed in a study of blood T cell repertoires in COVID-19. On the study more broadly: Acute-phase and convalescent COVID-19 samples originated in the United States, Italy and Spain. T cells, B-cell-depleted T cells, or PBMCs provided the cDNA or gDNA that served as material.

This CDR3 spans 14 amino acids. In the study's own analysis: Nucleated cell number was recorded as an estimate derived from reference gene primer amplification. Assay: immunoSEQ multiplex PCR; the TCRdb copy retains only in-frame clones and omits some. V and J calls and clone size come straight from that table; D and trimming were deduced from the DNA. This sample carries around 86,000 clones, over 65% of them seen once, and the ten largest clones take approximately 12%. Sequencing input: peripheral blood. This TCR came from a human donor in a cohort sampled during active COVID-19. V is TRBV21-1 and J is TRBJ2-7; the D segment call TRBD1 is taken from the table without a DNA check. TRBV21-1 is tagged as a pseudogene. Here the CDR3 DNA reads TGTGCCAGCAGCATACGACAGGGGGCCTACGAGCAGTACTTC. This gives the protein CASSIRQGAYEQYF.